Presented here are 8 T cell receptor beta chains from one specimen sequenced in a study of immune evolution from preneoplasia to lung adenocarcinoma. Measured with immunoSEQ multiplex PCR; TCRdb has only the in-frame clones, and not every one. The sample records around 9,100 clones, 70% to 90% being singletons. The specimen was FFPE minimally invasive lung adenocarcinoma tissue. The receptors were sampled from a person between 65 and 80 years old with lung adenocarcinoma.

The chain uses TRBV29-1 and TRBJ2-1; the D is unclear. V was cut by 1 base and J by 9 bases, with 16 bases left in between. The V gene's germline CDR1 is SQVTM and CDR2 ANQGSEA. The CDR3 sequence is 14 residues long. This CDR3 is CSVEGPLPLGEQFF. The DNA of the CDR3 is TGCAGCGTTGAAGGGCCACTACCCTTAGGTGAGCAGTTCTTC.

This chain joins TRBV19 and TRBJ1-1; a weak D match, TRBD1 (5 bases). V lost 4 bases and J 1 base, leaving 10 bases between the germline ends. The CDR3 spans 14 residues. Looked up from germline, CDR1 is LNHDA and CDR2 is SQIVND (reference sequence). The CDR3 region is CASSNRNKNTEAFF. The DNA of the CDR3 is TGTGCCAGTAGTAACAGGAATAAGAACACTGAAGCTTTCTTT.

The genes are TRBV7-9 and TRBJ1-1; D not resolved. This CDR3 spans 14 amino acids. Deletions cut 0 bases from V and 0 bases from J, with 5 bases between. Germline loops: CDR1 SEHNR, CDR2 FQNEAQ (reference sequence). The CDR3 nucleotides are TGTGCCAGCAGCTTAGCCAAATTGAACACTGAAGCTTTCTTT. Translated, it gives CASSLAKLNTEAFF.

The chain combines TRBV6-5 with TRBJ1-6; TRBD1 is a possible D gene (5 bases). The ends were cut back, 0 bases at V and 7 bases at J, with 7 bases in the middle. This CDR3 is built from 14 residues. CDR1 is MNHEY, CDR2 SVGAGI, per germline. CDR3: CASSYSGENSPLHF. DNA for the CDR3: TGTGCCAGCAGTTACTCGGGGGAGAATTCACCCCTCCACTTT.

J is TRBJ1-5 and V is TRBV6-6; D unclear. V dropped 0 bases and J dropped 6 bases, with 6 bases sitting between them. Germline lookup yields CDR1 MNHNY and CDR2 SVGAGI (reference sequence). The CDR3 is 13 amino acids. The CDR3 region is CASSYSTGQPQHF. The CDR3, as DNA: TGTGCCAGCAGTTACTCAACGGGTCAGCCCCAGCATTTT.

A single count supports this clone. The rearrangement joins TRBV10-2 to TRBJ2-7; the D gene is possibly TRBD2 (6 bases). The V and J ends lost 6 bases and 6 bases respectively, with 12 bases between them. The CDR3 covers 12 residues. The germline V gene encodes CDR1 WSHSY and CDR2 SAAADI. This chain's CDR3 is CASRREMSEQYF. CDR3 bases: TGCGCCAGCAGACGGGAGATGAGCGAGCAGTACTTC.

The gene calls are TRBV7-2 and TRBJ1-1, with D hard to call. CDR3 length equals 15 residues. Germline V CDR1 and CDR2: SGHTA, FQGNSA. V was trimmed by 4 bases and J by 2 bases, leaving 14 bases between them. CDR3 sequence reads: CASSSERAANTEAFF. The CDR3 nucleotides are TGTGCCAGCAGCTCCGAGAGGGCGGCAAACACTGAAGCTTTCTTT.

CDR3 region: CASSPQERNTEAFF. CDR3 DNA sequence: TGTGCCAGCTCACCACAGGAAAGAAACACTGAAGCTTTCTTT. The V gene is TRBV18, the J gene TRBJ1-1; D is ambiguous. Germline V gives CDR1 KGHSH, CDR2 LQKENI. Trimming cost V 1 base and J 2 bases, with 8 bases left between them. The CDR3 consists of 14 residues. Drawing the rest from reference TRBV18 and TRBJ1-1, the complete variable domain is NAGVMQNPRHLVRRRGQEARLRCSPMKGHSHVYWYRQLPEEGLKFMVYLQKENIIDESGMPKERFSAEFPKEGPSILRIQQVVRGDSAAYFCASSPQERNTEAFFGQGTRLTVV.